Below are 19 T cell receptor beta chains sequenced from a single sample in a study of OX40 agonist ivuxolimab in advanced cancers. Some clones are missing from TCRdb's copy, which holds only in-frame ones; the method was immunoSEQ multiplex PCR. The sample holds around 67,000 clones, roughly 85% seen once. The sequencing here drew on CD4+ or CD8+ T cells sorted from blood, taken in a trial of the OX40 agonist ivuxolimab. The receptors were gathered from an adult with an advanced solid tumor such as melanoma, head and neck, liver or kidney cancer.

The genes are TRBV5-4 and TRBJ1-1; TRBD1 might be the D (5 bases). The CDR3 consists of 14 residues. Trimming took off 2 bases at V and 1 base at J, with 9 bases between the two ends. Germline lookup yields CDR1 SGHNT and CDR2 YYREEE (reference sequence). This CDR3 reads CASSFTGGNTEAFF. The CDR3 DNA sequence: TGTGCCAGCAGCTTCACAGGCGGGAACACTGAAGCTTTCTTT.

The chain combines TRBV6-5 with TRBJ2-7; a weak D match, TRBD1 (5 bases). Germline V gives CDR1 MNHEY, CDR2 SVGAGI. The CDR3 spans 15 residues. Trimming pared 0 bases from V and 2 bases from J, leaving 11 bases between. The CDR3 sequence: CASSYSNRRAYEQYF. For the CDR3, the DNA is TGTGCCAGCAGTTACTCGAACCGCAGGGCCTACGAGCAGTACTTC.

The chain carries TRBV28 and TRBJ1-1; TRBD1 aligns across 9 bases. The CDR3 spans 13 residues. Germline V CDR1 and CDR2: MDHEN, SYDVKM. V lost 4 bases and J lost 11; bases outside the gene matches: 8. This chain's CDR3 is CASSSPTGGVAFF. CDR3 in DNA: TGTGCCAGCAGTTCACCAACAGGGGGCGTCGCTTTCTTT.

This rearrangement joins TRBV7-2 to TRBJ2-3, with 14 bases lining up with TRBD2. Unmatched junction bases numbered 3, after V lost 2 bases and J lost 5 bases. Germline V gene sequence: CDR1 SGHTA, CDR2 FQGNSA. CDR3 size: 16 residues. The CDR3 region has the DNA TGTGCCAGCAGCTTAAGGGGGACTAGCGGGAGAGATACGCAGTATTTT. Its translation is CASSLRGTSGRDTQYF.

The chain carries TRBV19 and TRBJ1-1; D is unresolved. The CDR3 consists of 14 residues. From germline, CDR1 is LNHDA and CDR2 SQIVND (reference sequence). Between the trimmed V and J ends, which lost 2 bases and 3 bases, there was a span of 10 bases. The CDR3 DNA sequence: TGTGCCAGTAGTATATCGGCCAGGTACACTGAAGCTTTCTTT. It translates to CASSISARYTEAFF.

This clone was detected only a few times. J is TRBJ2-7 and V is TRBV28; D may be TRBD1 or TRBD2 (5 bases each). The CDR3 runs to 15 residues. Germline-derived CDR1 and CDR2 are MDHEN and SYDVKM. With 2 bases removed from V and 3 bases from J, the gap between germline ends came to 14 bases. CDR3 sequence (DNA): TGTGCCAGCAGTTTAGGTCCGGGGCCCCTCTACGAGCAGTACTTC. Protein: CASSLGPGPLYEQYF.

This clone was observed a few times. The V and J genes are TRBV29-1 and TRBJ2-2, with 11 nucleotides matching TRBD1. This CDR3 has 14 residues. V lost 6 bases to trimming and J lost 6 bases; unmatched junction nucleotides: 6. Germline-derived CDR1 and CDR2 are SQVTM and ANQGSEA. CDR3 in amino acids: CSVDRDRGAGELFF. In nucleotides, the CDR3 is TGCAGCGTGGACCGGGACAGGGGGGCCGGGGAGCTGTTTTTT.

This chain connects TRBV29-1 to TRBJ2-5, with TRBD1 identical over 7 bases. This CDR3 has 14 amino acids. After removal of 7 bases from V and 4 bases from J, the junction contained 12 bases not matched to a gene. Germline CDR1 and CDR2: SQVTM and ANQGSEA. CDR3 DNA sequence: TGCAGCGCAGGAAACCGACAGGGTGGAGAGACCCAGTACTTC. It is translated as CSAGNRQGGETQYF.

V and J are TRBV18 and TRBJ2-5; TRBD2 aligns across 14 bases. V was pared by 2 bases and J by 4 bases, with 12 bases of the junction left unmatched. This CDR3 region has 19 residues. CDR1 and CDR2 (germline): KGHSH, LQKENI. The CDR3: CASSPKYFGTSGGAETQYF. In nucleotides, the CDR3 is TGTGCCAGCTCACCAAAGTACTTCGGGACTAGCGGGGGAGCAGAGACCCAGTACTTC.

The rearrangement joins TRBV19 to TRBJ1-5; 7 bases map to TRBD1. The CDR3 totals 15 residues. J gave up 4 bases and V 5 bases, and 8 bases lay outside the gene matches. The germline CDR1 and CDR2 sequences are LNHDA and SQIVND (reference sequence). DNA of the CDR3: TGTGCCAGTAGTTCCGGACAGGTTGGGAATCAGCCCCAGCATTTT. The encoded protein is CASSSGQVGNQPQHF.

In this sample, this clone turned up a few times. This chain joins TRBV1 and TRBJ1-6. TRBV1 is a documented pseudogene. This CDR3 region has 17 residues. CDR3 nucleotides: TGCACCAGACAAGGGCCCTGCACGGAATCCTATAATTCACCCCTCCACTTT. It codes for CTRQGPCTESYNSPLHF.

The CDR3 region has the DNA TGTGCCAGCAAGCTGGACAGCAATCAGCCCCAGCATTTT. This gives the protein CASKLDSNQPQHF. J is TRBJ1-5 and V is TRBV7-2, with no clear D. CDR3 length equals 13 residues. Trimming cost V 7 bases and J 1 base, with 8 bases left between them. The germline gives CDR1 SGHTA, CDR2 FQGNSA.

As for this clone: One end of the junction fails to match germline, which may point to a read error. V and J are TRBV7-2 and TRBJ1-5, with 9 bases that match TRBD1. CDR1 is SGHTA and CDR2 is FQGNSA in the germline V gene. The CDR3 sequence is 14 residues long. The CDR3 DNA reads TGCGCCAGCAGCCGAGGACAGGGGAATCAGCCCCAGCATTTT. It is translated as CASSRGQGNQPQHF.

The DNA for the CDR3 is TGTGCCAGCAGCTTGGACAGATTTGCAACTAATGAAAAACTGTTTTTT. Translating gives CASSLDRFATNEKLFF. V usage is TRBV5-6 and J usage is TRBJ1-4; D call uncertain. Trimming cost V 0 bases and J 0 bases, with 9 bases left between them. Germline loops: CDR1 SGHDT, CDR2 YYEEEE. CDR3 length equals 16 residues. The entire variable domain, with the rest obtained from reference TRBV5-6 and TRBJ1-4, is as follows: DAGVTQSPTHLIKTRGQQVTLRCSPKSGHDTVSWYQQALGQGPQFIFQYYEEEERQRGNFPDRFSGHQFPNYSSELNVNALLLGDSALYLCASSLDRFATNEKLFFGSGTQLSVL.

This clone showed up just once. The chain combines TRBV11-2 with TRBJ1-2; D possibly corresponds to TRBD1 (5 bases). CDR1 SGHAT and CDR2 FQNNGV come from the germline V gene. CDR3 length equals 14 residues. Trimming took off 5 bases at V and 4 bases at J, with 14 bases between the two ends. This chain's CDR3 is CASSSDAGPYGYTF. CDR3 sequence (DNA): TGTGCCAGCAGCAGCGATGCAGGGCCCTATGGCTACACCTTC.

The rearrangement uses TRBV4-3 and TRBJ1-2, with a tentative D call TRBD1 (5 bases). CDR1 and CDR2 from the germline V gene are LGHNA and YSLEER. V was trimmed by 4 bases and J by 2 bases, leaving 17 bases between them. The CDR3 length is 16 residues. The CDR3 DNA reads TGCGCCAGCAGCCTCAACACAGGAGCCCTGAACTATGGCTACACCTTC. It translates to CASSLNTGALNYGYTF.

V usage is TRBV6-1 and J usage is TRBJ1-5; 8 nucleotides match TRBD1. The CDR3 is made up of 15 amino acids. Germline loops: CDR1 MNHNS, CDR2 SASEGT. Unmatched junction bases numbered 10, after V lost 5 bases and J lost 7 bases. The DNA of the CDR3 is TGTGCCAGCAGTCTGACAGGGGATGGGGGGCAGCCCCAGCATTTT. Its protein product is CASSLTGDGGQPQHF.

Note on this clone: Additional DNA sequences in this sample encode the identical CDR3. The J gene is TRBJ1-1, the V gene TRBV20-1; D is ambiguous. The CDR3 covers 11 residues. Trimming stripped 3 bases from V and 1 base from J, with 3 bases between. CDR1 is DFQATT and CDR2 is SNEGSKA in the germline V gene (reference sequence). For the CDR3, the DNA is TGCAGTGCTAGGGGGAACACTGAAGCTTTCTTT. Protein sequence: CSARGNTEAFF.

The chain has TRBV28 and TRBJ2-7; D possibly uses TRBD1 or TRBD2 (6 bases each). The CDR3 is 14 amino acids. Germline values: CDR1 MDHEN, CDR2 SYDVKM. Trimming took 8 bases from V and 0 from J, leaving 14 bases between them. As DNA, the CDR3 is TGTGCCAGCCGACGCGGGACAAGCTCCTACGAGCAGTACTTC. Translating it yields CASRRGTSSYEQYF.